The following is a T cell receptor beta chain sequence with its context. The antigen it binds to is not known. Per-base quality was not reported, and no clone a single base away is much larger than it. The sample comes from a study of blood T cells in healthy people across ages (dated by TCRdb to between 2014 and 2017). Turning to the overall study: Template switching captured roughly one uniquely barcoded TCR beta cDNA molecule per two T cells in model experiments. To track age-related changes in TCR beta repertoire diversity, the study relied on deep sequencing normalized with unique cDNA molecular identifiers. The donors were split into four age groups: young (average about 15 years), middle-aged (about 40), aged (62) and long-lived (approximately 89). Two additional independent replicas of 1 million unique cDNA reads from the same blood draw were analyzed for two donors (one aged 18 to 29 and one aged 80 or older). General findings and caveats noted by the study authors: Observed TCR beta diversity per million T cells fell roughly linearly with age, and a significant reduction was already apparent by age around 36. Compared with the aged group, more naive CD4+ T cells, fewer expanded clones and increased TCR diversity were shown by the long-lived group, suggesting age selection. The percentage of naive T cells measured by flow cytometry correlated strongly with observed TCR beta diversity. Bulk unsorted PBMC profiling prevented conclusive comparison of naive and antigen-experienced compartments. Estimates of total diversity based on one million sequenced T cells were regarded as lower bounds and as underestimates. Because the CMV infection status of the donors was unknown, age-related changes in expanded clonotypes may potentially have been confounded.

The approximately 41 donors, aged 6 to 90 years, were systemically healthy Caucasian individuals from Russia. Each donor gave ten milliliters of peripheral blood, collected into EDTA-treated Vacutainer tubes. PBMCs were isolated by Ficoll-Paque density-gradient centrifugation, with at least 7 million obtained per sample. Total RNA was extracted from PBMCs with Trizol reagent, with at least 5.5 micrograms obtained per sample. Naive CD45RAhigh/CD27high T cell percentages were measured by flow cytometry on a PBMC aliquot from every donor. The method was 5' RACE. Sequencer: Illumina HiSeq 2500. The second PCR ran for roughly 6 to 11 cycles and used a J-beta primer mix along with a sample-barcoded 5' primer. A template-switch 5' adaptor carrying 12 random nucleotides introduced a unique molecular identifier onto each TCR beta cDNA molecule. Each sample yielded at least 2.5 million CDR3-containing paired-end reads. All of the RNA was converted into first-strand cDNA using the Mint cDNA synthesis kit, with a TRBC-specific oligonucleotide serving as the primer. All cDNA was treated with uracil-DNA glycosylase and then went through a first 18-cycle PCR with the universal primers M1SS and BC2_uni_R. In the paper's pipeline: Each sample was normalized by randomly selecting 1 million high-quality reads, each carrying a distinct molecular identifier. Reads sharing molecular identifiers were discarded rather than binned into consensus sequences. MiTCR, set to a Q25 quality threshold and the strictest error-elimination algorithm, was used for CDR3 identification, clonotype clustering and error correction. A nonparametric unseen species model using Euler transformation provided a lower-bound estimate of total TCR beta diversity. The public reads were reprocessed in TCRdb via fastp at Q25 and MiXCR, keeping in-frame beta chains. Identical CDR3 proteins give one entry, which carries the most common genes and DNA. TCRdb's processing, not the study's, gives the V and J calls here. For this sample there are around 700,000 distinct CDR3 sequences; 25% appear just once. The ten largest clonotypes hold more than 7.5% of the sample.

The CDR3 covers 17 residues, taking in both the cysteine and the phenylalanine. The only DNA kept is the CDR3, 51 bases in frame from the first base. Based on the germline V gene (reference sequence), the CDR1 and CDR2 sequences are MNHEY and SMNVEV. A distance of 21 bases separates the germline ends of V and J, which lose 5 bases and 2 bases respectively. The sample was also reused in another study, on T cells of mothers and their children. As the second study states: Donors were nine systemically healthy Caucasian individuals: three mothers and their six children. cDNA synthesis consumed the entire amount of extracted RNA, loaded at about 1.6 ug RNA in each 15 ul reaction. In the second PCR, sample barcodes and 2-4 random nucleotides were introduced via the M1S primer. Over 8 million TCR beta CDR3 reads came from each mother, compared with approximately 2.8 million reads from each child. Thymic selection similarly shapes TCR recombination output in related and unrelated pairs, with minor effect from inherited differences. Related mother-child pairs always showed normalized repertoire overlap that was slightly higher than in unrelated mother-child pairs, though the difference was never significant. No persistent microchimeric T cell clones were found, with a detection sensitivity of approximately 95 clones per million clonotypes. In the study, deep NGS was used to compare the TCR beta repertoires of mothers and children, and features distinguishing related mother-child pairs from unrelated individuals were sought. On average, the children were approximately 11 +/- 4 years old, while the mothers were 40 +/- 4 years old. After adapters were ligated using NEBNext reagents, the libraries underwent 100+100 nt paired-end sequencing on an Illumina HiSeq 2000. To prevent cross-contamination, the mother and child libraries were prepared one month apart and sequenced in separate runs. For each donor, somewhere between roughly 500,000 and 2,100,000 distinct TCR beta clonotypes were identified. Naive TCR beta clonotypes were estimated from low-frequency clonotypes matched to each donor's FACS-determined naive share, without sorting.

This clonotype originated in a boy between 5 and 17 years old in good health. Recombination joined TRBV27 with TRBJ2-5; the D gene is perhaps TRBD2, from 7 matching bases. The sample was blood. The sequenced DNA is TGTGCCAGCAGTAGGCTTGGGGGGGACACCCTGCAAGAGACCCAGTACTTC. This codes for CASSRLGGDTLQETQYF.